This T cell receptor beta chain was identified during a study of T cells in Graves' hyperthyroidism and ophthalmopathy. From germline, CDR1 is MNHEY and CDR2 SMNVEV (reference sequence). V was clipped by 8 bases and J by 2 bases; unmatched bases: 14. The CDR3 covers 17 residues. The TCR beta CDR3 regions underwent amplification using RNA transcripts as the source. RT-PCR in the first round (using the HTBI primer set) targeted the TCR CDR3. TCRdb re-derived calls from the multiplex PCR reads in MiXCR, one entry per CDR3 protein. The sample contains 610,000 or so distinct CDR3 sequences, around 45% of which appear only once. Uncontrolled infections, other autoimmune diseases, pregnancy or lactation led to exclusion of patients. For the diagnoses, clinical symptoms, serum thyroxine and TRAb, thyroid ultrasound and orbital computed tomography were used. This clonotype was found a few times.

Sequenced: peripheral blood or thyroid tissue (not recorded which). The TCR sequence derives from a woman aged 18-29 years with Graves' hyperthyroidism. The chain links TRBV27 to TRBJ1-5, with 8 nucleotides matching TRBD1. The CDR3 reads CASGLLFGQGRNQPQHF. As DNA, the CDR3 is TGTGCCAGCGGACTTCTCTTTGGACAGGGTCGCAATCAGCCCCAGCATTTT.